A single sample is the source of the 15 T cell receptor beta chains below, sequenced in a study of regulatory T cells in long-lasting Graves disease. This sample's time point: persistent/refractory GD, antithyroid drugs over 5 years with positive TRAb. Extracted RNA from PBMCs served as the source of the TCR library. Building the TCR beta libraries relied on iRepertoire HTBI primers, and CDR3 regions underwent Arm-PCR. TCRdb itself ran the multiplex PCR reads through MiXCR, one entry per CDR3 protein. The data show over 450,000 distinct CDR3 sequences, roughly a fifth seen once. The sequences come from peripheral blood mononuclear cells (PBMCs), collected when the disease was refractory, from a patient treated with antithyroid drugs. These receptors originate from a female donor with Graves disease.

This clonotype was detected many times. The gene calls are TRBV24-1 and TRBJ1-2, with 7 nucleotides matching TRBD1. Germline CDR1 reads KGHDR; CDR2 reads SFDVKD. The CDR3 consists of 15 residues. V shed 4 bases and J 5 bases; nucleotides not matched to a gene: 9. CDR3 loop: CATSDATGQYYGYTF. The CDR3 nucleotides read TGTGCCACCAGTGACGCCACGGGACAGTATTATGGCTACACCTTC.

This clonotype was counted between two and nine times. This sequence joins TRBV3-1 and TRBJ1-2; D is undetermined. V was shortened by 0 bases and J by 0 bases, with 11 bases between the two germline ends. The CDR3 totals 16 residues. From germline, CDR1 is LGHDT and CDR2 YNNKEL (reference sequence). DNA for the CDR3: TGTGCCAGCAGCCAAGATCAGGTTTCGGCTAACTATGGCTACACCTTC. As protein: CASSQDQVSANYGYTF.

This clonotype was picked up many times. J is TRBJ1-5 and V is TRBV6-1; TRBD1 matches at 12 bases. Unmatched junction bases numbered 5, after V lost 2 bases and J lost 9 bases. The germline V gene has CDR1 MNHNS and CDR2 SASEGT. CDR3 length: 15 amino acids. CDR3 residues: CASSETGQGAGPQHF. For the CDR3, the DNA is TGTGCCAGCAGTGAAACGGGACAGGGGGCTGGGCCCCAGCATTTT.

A note on this clonotype: A much larger clone lies a single base off, so this may be a read error. V gene TRBV11-2 combines with J gene TRBJ2-7; 7 bases fit TRBD1. Germline loops: CDR1 SGHAT, CDR2 FQNNGV. Germline trimming cut 7 bases from V and 0 bases from J; bases unmatched to any gene: 15. This CDR3 region has 17 residues. The CDR3 region has the DNA TGTGCCAGCACCTTTCAAAACAGGGGACCAAGCTCCTACGAGCAGTACTTC. This translates into CASTFQNRGPSSYEQYF. Drawing the rest from reference TRBV11-2 and TRBJ2-7, the complete variable domain is EAGVAQSPRYKIIEKRQSVAFWCNPISGHATLYWYQQILGQGPKLLIQFQNNGVVDDSQLPKDRFSAERLKGVDSTLKIQPAKLEDSAVYLCASTFQNRGPSSYEQYFGPGTRLTVT.

This clonotype was seen a handful of times. The V call is TRBV3-1, the J call TRBJ2-7; TRBD2 aligns across 12 bases. Germline CDR1 reads LGHDT; CDR2 reads YNNKEL (reference sequence). V shed 6 bases and J 7 bases; nucleotides not matched to a gene: 7. There are 14 residues in the CDR3. CDR3: CASSPTSGRIEQYF. For the CDR3, the DNA is TGTGCCAGCAGTCCCACTAGCGGGAGGATTGAGCAGTACTTC.

This clonotype turned up a few times. V is TRBV7-9 and J is TRBJ2-7; no clear D. This CDR3 region has 14 residues. The germline V gene encodes CDR1 SEHNR and CDR2 FQNEAQ (reference sequence). The V and J ends lost 7 bases and 3 bases respectively, with 16 bases between them. CDR3 DNA sequence: TGTGCCAGCACTCGGCGGCAGAGTTACTACGAGCAGTACTTC. Its translation is CASTRRQSYYEQYF. Combining the CDR3 with reference TRBV7-9 and TRBJ2-7 gives the whole variable domain DTGVSQNPRHKITKRGQNVTFRCDPISEHNRLYWYRQTLGQGPEFLTYFQNEAQLEKSRLLSDRFSAERPKGSFSTLEIQRTEQGDSAMYLCASTRRQSYYEQYFGPGTRLTVT.

The chain has TRBV9 and TRBJ2-1, with TRBD2 matching over 7 bases. Germline V gene sequence: CDR1 SGDLS, CDR2 YYNGEE. V dropped 1 base and J dropped 4; count of bases not matched to a gene: 5. The length of the CDR3 is 15 residues. CDR3 coding DNA: TGTGCCAGCAGCGTAAGCGGGGCGAATTACAATGAGCAGTTCTTC. This codes for CASSVSGANYNEQFF.

The chain is built from TRBV7-6 and TRBJ1-2; D perhaps matches TRBD1 (5 bases). The CDR3 length is 16 residues. Germline CDR1 and CDR2: SGHVS and FNYEAQ. Deletions cut 5 bases from V and 8 bases from J, with 24 bases between. CDR3 nucleotide sequence: TGTGCCAGCAGCACCGGGGTACAGGTTGACCCGGGCGGCTACACCTTC. This encodes CASSTGVQVDPGGYTF.

Remarks on this clonotype: A much more abundant neighbour one base away suggests this may be a read error. This likely comes from a read error, as the CDR3 has no conserved phenylalanine or tryptophan at its end. The CDR3 bases are TGTGCCAGCAGCTCTCAGGGAACTGAAGCTTTCCTT. It translates to CASSSQGTEAFL. The chain joins TRBV11-2 to TRBJ1-1; D is possibly TRBD1 (5 bases). This CDR3 has 12 amino acids. Germline CDR1 reads SGHAT; CDR2 reads FQNNGV. Between the trimmed V and J ends, which lost 4 bases and 5 bases, there was a span of 8 bases.

This clonotype showed up many times. The V and J genes are TRBV6-9 and TRBJ1-1; perhaps TRBD1 as D (5 bases). The V gene lost 3 bases and the J gene lost 4 bases, with 12 bases spanning the gap. Germline CDR1 and CDR2: MNHGY and SVAAGI. The CDR3 runs 14 residues. CDR3 coding DNA: TGTGCCAGCAGTTACGGGGGGTTCGGCACTGAAGCTTTCTTT. Its protein is CASSYGGFGTEAFF.

This clonotype appeared a few times. This chain links TRBV28 with TRBJ1-5; D is uncertain. Trimming took 5 bases from V and 7 from J, leaving 18 bases between them. CDR3 length: 15 amino acids. CDR1 is MDHEN, CDR2 SYDVKM, per germline. The chain's CDR3 is CASSPLQSTDQPQHF. CDR3 nucleotides: TGTGCCAGCAGTCCTCTACAGAGCACCGACCAGCCCCAGCATTTT.

This clonotype was found a few times. CDR3 DNA sequence: TGTGCCAGCAGCTTACTTGGACTAAATTCACCCCTCCACTTT. Translating it yields CASSLLGLNSPLHF. V gene TRBV7-8 combines with J gene TRBJ1-6; D unresolved. V was pared by 2 bases and J by 7 bases, with 9 bases between. The CDR3 sequence is 14 residues long. CDR1 and CDR2 (germline): SGHVS, FQNEAQ.

This clonotype appeared a few times. Here the CDR3 reads CASSLGDRRQDYGYTF. CDR3 in DNA: TGTGCCAGCAGCTTGGGTGATAGAAGACAGGACTATGGCTACACCTTC. The rearrangement links TRBV13 to TRBJ1-2, with a tentative D call TRBD1 (6 bases). The CDR3 has 16 residues. Trimming stripped 3 bases from V and 3 bases from J, with 17 bases between. Germline V gene data show CDR1 as PRHDT and CDR2 as FYEKMQ (reference sequence).

V is TRBV2 and J is TRBJ2-2; a weak D match, TRBD1 (6 bases). V was clipped by 0 bases and J by 5 bases, with 13 bases between them. CDR3 size: 16 residues. Germline assignment: CDR1 SNHLY and CDR2 FYNNEI. The CDR3 sequence is CASSEARAGETGELFF. Written as DNA, the CDR3 is TGTGCCAGCAGTGAAGCGCGTGCAGGGGAGACCGGGGAGCTGTTTTTT.

J is TRBJ2-2 and V is TRBV7-6; the match to TRBD1 covers 7 bases. CDR3 length: 15 amino acids. The germline V gene has CDR1 SGHVS and CDR2 FNYEAQ. The J segment lost 3 bases and the V segment lost 4 bases, leaving 5 bases of the junction unmatched. The chain's CDR3 is CASSSTGRDTGELFF. DNA of the CDR3: TGTGCCAGCAGCTCGACAGGGCGAGACACCGGGGAGCTGTTTTTT.